The present T cell receptor (beta chain) was sequenced within a study of shared clonotypes between healthy human individuals. Germline-derived CDR1 and CDR2 are LGHNA and YNFKEQ. V lost 1 base and J lost 7; bases outside the gene matches: 3. The CDR3 runs 13 residues. Assay used: immunoSEQ multiplex PCR; TCRdb lists only in-frame clones, some missing. The sample shows about 100,000 clones, 55% to 70% of them seen only once. The sample taken for sequencing was memory CD8+ T cells sorted from blood. Subset here: CD45RO+ cells pooled with CCR7-negative TemRA cells. The sequence was obtained from a woman aged 25 to 39 in good health. The chain combines TRBV4-2 with TRBJ2-7; 8 nucleotides align to TRBD2. The CDR3 region is CASSQASSGEQYF. Here the CDR3 DNA reads TGTGCCAGCAGCCAAGCATCTAGCGGGGAGCAGTACTTC.